This T cell receptor beta chain came from a study of regulatory T cells in long-lasting Graves disease. General study results and limits: Persistent disease was associated with favored TRBV28 usage and with favored use of TRBJ1-2 and TRBJ2-5.

This clonotype was counted many times. Its antigen remains unknown. Time point meaning: newly diagnosed GD, antithyroid drugs for less than 3 months. The TCR library was made from RNA extracted from PBMCs. iRepertoire HTBI primers and Arm-PCR of CDR3 regions built TCR beta libraries. One entry per CDR3 protein, called by TCRdb with MiXCR from the multiplex PCR reads. This sample has 450,000 to 700,000 distinct CDR3 sequences; roughly 13% occur once, and the top ten carry roughly 10%. Germline-derived CDR1 and CDR2 are SGHAT and FQNNGV. Trimming took 5 bases from V and 5 from J; bases not matched to a gene: 8. The CDR3 is 15 amino acids. Separately, the same data were catalogued under a study of T cells in Graves' hyperthyroidism and ophthalmopathy. That paper notes: During a first-round RT-PCR of the TCR CDR3, the HTBI primer set was used. The majority of expanded thyroid clonotypes above 0.001 also appeared in blood.

Specimen: peripheral blood mononuclear cells (PBMCs), collected at new diagnosis, from a patient treated with antithyroid drugs. The chain couples TRBV11-2 to TRBJ2-2; 7 bases map to TRBD2. The receptor comes from a man aged 25-45 years with Graves disease. The CDR3 loop is CASSTRTRATGELFF. In nucleotides, the CDR3 is TGTGCCAGCAGCACCCGGACTAGAGCGACCGGGGAGCTGTTTTTT. Looking up the rest from reference TRBV11-2 and TRBJ2-2 gives the full variable domain: EAGVAQSPRYKIIEKRQSVAFWCNPISGHATLYWYQQILGQGPKLLIQFQNNGVVDDSQLPKDRFSAERLKGVDSTLKIQPAKLEDSAVYLCASSTRTRATGELFFGEGSRLTVL.